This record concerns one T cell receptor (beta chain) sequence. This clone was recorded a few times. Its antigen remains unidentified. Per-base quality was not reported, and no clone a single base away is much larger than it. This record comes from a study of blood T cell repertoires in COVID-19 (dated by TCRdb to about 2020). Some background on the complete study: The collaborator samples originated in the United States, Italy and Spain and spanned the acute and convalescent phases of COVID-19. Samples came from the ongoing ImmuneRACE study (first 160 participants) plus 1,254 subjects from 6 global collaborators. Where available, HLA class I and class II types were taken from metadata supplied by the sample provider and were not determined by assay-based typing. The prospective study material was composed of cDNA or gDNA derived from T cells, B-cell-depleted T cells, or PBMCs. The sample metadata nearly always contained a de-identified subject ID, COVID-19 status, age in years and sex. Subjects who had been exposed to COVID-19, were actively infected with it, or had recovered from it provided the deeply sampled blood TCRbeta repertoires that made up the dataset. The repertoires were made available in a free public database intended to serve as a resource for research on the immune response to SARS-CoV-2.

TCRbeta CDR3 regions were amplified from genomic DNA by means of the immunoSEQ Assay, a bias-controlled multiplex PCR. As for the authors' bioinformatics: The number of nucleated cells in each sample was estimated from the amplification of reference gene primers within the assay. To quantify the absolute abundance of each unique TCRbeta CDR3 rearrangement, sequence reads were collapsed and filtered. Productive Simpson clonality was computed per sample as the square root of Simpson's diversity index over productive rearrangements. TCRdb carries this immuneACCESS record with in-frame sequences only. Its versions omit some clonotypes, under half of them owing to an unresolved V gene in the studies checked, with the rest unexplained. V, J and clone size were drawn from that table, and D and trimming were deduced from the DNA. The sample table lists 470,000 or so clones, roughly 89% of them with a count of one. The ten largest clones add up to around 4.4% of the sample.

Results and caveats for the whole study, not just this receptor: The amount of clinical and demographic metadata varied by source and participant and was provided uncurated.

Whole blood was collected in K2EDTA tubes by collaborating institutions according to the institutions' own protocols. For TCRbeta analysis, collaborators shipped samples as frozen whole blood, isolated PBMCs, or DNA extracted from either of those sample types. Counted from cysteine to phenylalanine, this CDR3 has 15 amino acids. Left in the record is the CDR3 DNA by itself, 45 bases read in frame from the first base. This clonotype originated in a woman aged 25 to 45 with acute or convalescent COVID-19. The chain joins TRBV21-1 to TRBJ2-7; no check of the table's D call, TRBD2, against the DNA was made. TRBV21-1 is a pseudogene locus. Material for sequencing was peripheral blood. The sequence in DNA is TGTGCCAGCAGCAAATTTCTAGCGGGCTCCTACGAGCAGTACTTC. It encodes CASSKFLAGSYEQYF.